Following are 7 T cell receptor beta chains from one sample sequenced in a study of Ad26.COV2.S vaccination and SARS-CoV-2 variants listed by TCRdb under 2021. What this sample's treatment or condition label stands for: over 15 received Ad26.COV2.S at low or high dose, single or two shots; about 5 received placebo; per-sample allocation not given. Repertoires of vaccine and placebo recipients were sequenced from samples taken on day 63 after the first injection. Preparation of the library involved the immunoSEQ multiplex PCR assay. TCRdb limited this immuneACCESS table to in-frame rearrangements with V and J called. A share of clones is missing; checked studies link under half to unresolved V genes, and the rest is unexplained. The sample contains 500,000 or so clones, roughly 89% of them found a single time. About 2.4% of the sample goes to the ten largest clones. This material consisted of peripheral blood, taken in a trial of Ad26.COV2.S vaccine versus placebo. These receptors were obtained from a person between 18 and 59 years old who received the Ad26.COV2.S COVID-19 vaccine or a placebo.

V is TRBV5-6 and J is TRBJ2-5; 8 nucleotides line up with TRBD1. This CDR3 is built from 14 residues. Losses at the gene ends were 0 bases for V and 6 bases for J; bases not matched to a gene: 4. Germline V gene sequence: CDR1 SGHDT, CDR2 YYEEEE. In nucleotides, the CDR3 is TGTGCCAGCAGCTTGGGGACAGGGAAAAAGACCCAGTACTTC. Translated: CASSLGTGKKTQYF. The variable domain in full, with the rest retrieved from reference TRBV5-6 and TRBJ2-5, is DAGVTQSPTHLIKTRGQQVTLRCSPKSGHDTVSWYQQALGQGPQFIFQYYEEEERQRGNFPDRFSGHQFPNYSSELNVNALLLGDSALYLCASSLGTGKKTQYFGPGTRLLVL.

The rearrangement links TRBV13 to TRBJ2-3; tentatively, D is TRBD1 or TRBD2 (6 bases each). The CDR3 loop spans 15 amino acids. V shed 4 bases and J shed 4 bases, with 15 bases lying between them. CDR1 and CDR2 from the germline V gene are PRHDT and FYEKMQ (reference sequence). The CDR3 nucleotides are TGTGCCAGCAGCTCACAAGGAGGGGGTCCAGATACGCAGTATTTT. Translated, it gives CASSSQGGGPDTQYF.

This clone has only one observation. The chain carries TRBV20-1 and TRBJ1-2, with a tentative D call TRBD1 (5 bases). The CDR3 covers 11 residues. The germline V gene has CDR1 DFQATT and CDR2 SNEGSKA (reference sequence). Trimming removed 3 bases from V and 6 bases from J, with 8 bases in between. The CDR3 sequence: CSASSGNGYTF. The DNA for the CDR3 is TGCAGTGCTAGTTCAGGGAATGGCTACACCTTC.

About this clone: This sample also contains other DNA sequences that code for the same CDR3. CDR3 sequence: CASSFSYEQYF. DNA for the CDR3: TGTGCCAGCAGCTTCTCCTACGAGCAGTACTTC. This chain links TRBV2 with TRBJ2-7; no reliable D call. The CDR3 length is 11 residues. Trimming left V 6 bases short and J 0 bases short, with 3 bases between. The germline V gene has CDR1 SNHLY and CDR2 FYNNEI.

This chain joins TRBV20-1 and TRBJ1-1, with D hard to call. Germline-derived CDR1 and CDR2 are DFQATT and SNEGSKA (reference sequence). V lost 0 bases to trimming and J lost 6 bases, with 5 bases between them. The CDR3 runs to 11 residues. In DNA, the CDR3 is TGCAGTGCTAGAGATCCCCCTGAAGCTTTCTTT. Amino acid sequence: CSARDPPEAFF.

This clone has a single count. The genes are TRBV5-4 and TRBJ1-4; a possible D gene is TRBD1 (5 bases). With 0 bases removed from V and 10 bases from J, the gap between germline ends came to 10 bases. CDR1 and CDR2 (germline): SGHNT, YYREEE (reference sequence). This CDR3 region has 13 residues. CDR3 nucleotides: TGTGCCAGCAGCTTGGCGGGGGGAGCAAAACTGTTTTTT. Protein sequence: CASSLAGGAKLFF.

The chain carries TRBV28 and TRBJ1-2, with a tentative D call TRBD1 (5 bases). This CDR3 region has 13 residues. The germline CDR1 and CDR2 sequences are MDHEN and SYDVKM. Trimming took 6 bases from V and 4 from J, leaving 12 bases between them. CDR3 loop: CASRDGTAYGYTF. The CDR3 nucleotides are TGTGCCAGCAGAGATGGGACCGCCTATGGCTACACCTTC.